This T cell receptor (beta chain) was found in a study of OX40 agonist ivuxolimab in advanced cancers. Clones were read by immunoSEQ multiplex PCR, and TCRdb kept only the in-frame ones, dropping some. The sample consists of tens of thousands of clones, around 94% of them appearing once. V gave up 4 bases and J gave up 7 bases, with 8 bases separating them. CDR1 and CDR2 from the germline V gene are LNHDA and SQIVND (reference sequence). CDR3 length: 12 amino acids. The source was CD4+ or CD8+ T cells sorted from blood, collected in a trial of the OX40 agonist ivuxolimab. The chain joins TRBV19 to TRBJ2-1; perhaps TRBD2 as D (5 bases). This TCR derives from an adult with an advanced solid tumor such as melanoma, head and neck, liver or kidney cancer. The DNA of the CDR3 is TGTGCCAGTAGTAACGGGGTGAATGAGCAGTTCTTC. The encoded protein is CASSNGVNEQFF.